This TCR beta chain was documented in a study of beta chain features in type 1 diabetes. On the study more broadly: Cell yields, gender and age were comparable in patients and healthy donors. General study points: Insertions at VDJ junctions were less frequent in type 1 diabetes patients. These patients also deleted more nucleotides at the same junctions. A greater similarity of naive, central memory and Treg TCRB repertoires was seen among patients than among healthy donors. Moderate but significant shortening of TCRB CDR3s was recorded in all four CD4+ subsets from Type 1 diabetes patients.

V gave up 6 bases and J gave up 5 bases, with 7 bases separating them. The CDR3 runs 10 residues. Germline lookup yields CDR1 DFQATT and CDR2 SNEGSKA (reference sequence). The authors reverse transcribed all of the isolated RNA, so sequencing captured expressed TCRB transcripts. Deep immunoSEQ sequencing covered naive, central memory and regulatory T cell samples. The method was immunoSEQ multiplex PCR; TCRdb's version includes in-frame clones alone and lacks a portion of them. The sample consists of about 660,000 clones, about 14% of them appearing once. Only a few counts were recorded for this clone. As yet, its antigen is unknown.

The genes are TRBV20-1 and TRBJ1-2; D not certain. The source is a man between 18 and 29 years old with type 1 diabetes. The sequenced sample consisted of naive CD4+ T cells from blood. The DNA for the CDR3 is TGCAGTGCGGACGCTTATGGCTACACCTTC. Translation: CSADAYGYTF.